This T cell receptor (beta chain) was profiled in a study of CD8+CD57+ T cells in acquired aplastic anemia. Points from the study as a whole: A significant difference in CD8+ Simpson's diversity between patients and controls was not found.

Profiles of TCR beta VDJ and CDR3 were generated from a genomic DNA template. One entry per CDR3 protein results from TCRdb running MiXCR on the reads. The data contain roughly 250,000 distinct CDR3 sequences, approximately 86% of them singletons. Before being chosen for sequencing, patients had shown CD8+CD57+ cell expansion by flow cytometry. On this clonotype itself: Its target is not known. Mismatch with germline at one junction end may stem from a read error.

The TCR was taken from a human donor with aplastic anemia. The sample taken for sequencing was sorted CD4+, CD8+, or CD8+CD57+ T cells (not recorded which) from PBMCs.

The CDR3 DNA follows: TGTGCCAGCAGTTCTAGCGGGACTCCGGGAGAGACCCAGTTT. Residues: CASSSSGTPGETQF. The chain is built from TRBV7-3 and TRBJ2-3, with 9 bases identical to TRBD2. The CDR3 is 14 residues long. From germline, CDR1 is SGHTA and CDR2 FQGTGA.